The clone carrying this T cell receptor (beta chain) was seen a handful of times. The antigen remains undetermined. Here immunoSEQ multiplex PCR was the method, and the copy in TCRdb shows in-frame clones only, minus some. The sample contains around 2.1 million clones, 90% to 95% of which appear only once. This sample is drawn from a study of shared clonotypes between healthy human individuals. General study results and limits: Among donors, clonotype sharing was expected to be affected by sequencing depth.

CD8 cells regarded as naive lacked CD45RO, were positively chosen for CCR7, and omitted terminally differentiated effector memory CD45RA+ cells. Donors were Caucasian adults residing in Nashville, Tennessee, USA. V lost 5 bases and J lost 3, with 8 bases in between. The CDR3 covers 13 residues. Germline V CDR1 and CDR2: MDHEN, SYDVKM. This chain connects TRBV28 to TRBJ1-5; D gene unclear. The sequenced sample consisted of naive CD8+ T cells from PBMCs. This receptor was taken from a man aged 18 to 35 in good health. Some clones in this sample may be carry-over from other donors' samples. CDR3 amino acids: CASSPVLNQPQHF. For the CDR3, the DNA is TGTGCCAGCAGTCCTGTTCTCAATCAGCCCCAGCATTTT.